This paragraph reports one TCR beta chain. Synthetic templates analogous to TCR were spiked into all PCRs individually. Assay used: immunoSEQ multiplex PCR; TCRdb lists only in-frame clones, some missing. The data show over 75,000 clones, with roughly 90% seen just once and about 1% held by the top ten. Trimming left V 7 bases short and J 2 bases short, with 12 bases between. This CDR3 is built from 13 residues. Looked up from germline, CDR1 is SGHRS and CDR2 is YFSETQ. These data belong to a study of PD-L1 blockade in urothelial cancer. The time point is: pretreatment peripheral blood. Between 1 and 8 samples, pretreatment and on-treatment, were given by each patient.

The sequence was obtained from a woman aged 80 or over with urothelial cancer. The starting material was PBMCs, obtained around atezolizumab (anti-PD-L1) treatment. The chain combines TRBV5-1 with TRBJ2-5; no clear D. CDR3 loop: CASALDPQETQYF. As DNA, the CDR3 is TGCGCCAGCGCCTTGGATCCGCAAGAGACCCAGTACTTC.